The T cell receptor beta chain under discussion was sequenced for a study of T-cell memory formation after mild COVID-19. Study-level information: Across donors, TCR clusters were largely donor specific. Whole-study findings and limits: Contracting CD8+ clones were enriched in EMRA, CD4+ mainly in CM and EM. A subset of responding clones appeared in pre-infection memory, suggesting cross-reactive memory joined.

A 5'RACE reaction primed in the constant segment made cDNA libraries of TCR alpha and TCR beta, and these carried sample barcodes and UMIs. TCRdb recomputed calls from the 5' RACE reads with MiXCR, one row per CDR3 protein. The sample lists over 400,000 distinct CDR3 sequences; less than 25% were seen once. For this clonotype: Its specificity is unknown.

The CDR3 spans 16 residues. The germline V gene has CDR1 DFQATT and CDR2 SNEGSKA (reference sequence). V was pared by 0 bases and J by 6 bases, with 10 bases of the junction left unmatched. Sequencing was carried out using PBMCs or a T cell subset sorted from them (not recorded which). The rearrangement uses TRBV20-1 and TRBJ2-7; 11 positions agree with TRBD2. The receptor comes from an adult woman who had mild COVID-19 (a few samples of this study predate the infection). Cell type and time point are not known. The CDR3 is CSARDGTSGDFGEQYF. CDR3 nucleotide sequence: TGCAGTGCTAGAGACGGGACTAGCGGTGACTTCGGCGAGCAGTACTTC.